This T cell receptor beta chain was identified in a study of OX40 agonist ivuxolimab in advanced cancers. Study-wide points: In a subset of nonresponders, normalized T-cell clonal expansion was also low.

Profiling relied on immunoSEQ multiplex PCR, and the TCRdb table lists in-frame clones only, not all of them. The data show fewer than 85,000 clones, about 86% seen once. The V end lost 1 base, the J end lost 4 bases, and 9 bases lay between the germline ends. The length of the CDR3 is 14 residues. CDR1 SGHAT and CDR2 FQDESV come from the germline V gene (reference sequence). In this sample, this clone turned up a few times. Its specificity is not known. Patients with autoimmune history or systemic immunosuppression were excluded. V and J are TRBV11-1 and TRBJ2-3, with D perhaps matching TRBD1 or TRBD2 (5 bases each). The sequencing here drew on CD4+ or CD8+ T cells sorted from blood, taken in a trial of the OX40 agonist ivuxolimab. This TCR derives from an adult with an advanced solid tumor such as melanoma, head and neck, liver or kidney cancer. The CDR3 spells CASSLDWGSDTQYF. For the CDR3, the DNA is TGTGCCAGCAGCTTAGATTGGGGGTCAGATACGCAGTATTTT. Looking up the rest from reference TRBV11-1 and TRBJ2-3 gives the full variable domain: EAEVAQSPRYKITEKSQAVAFWCDPISGHATLYWYRQILGQGPELLVQFQDESVVDDSQLPKDRFSAERLKGVDSTLKIQPAELGDSAMYLCASSLDWGSDTQYFGPGTRLTVL.